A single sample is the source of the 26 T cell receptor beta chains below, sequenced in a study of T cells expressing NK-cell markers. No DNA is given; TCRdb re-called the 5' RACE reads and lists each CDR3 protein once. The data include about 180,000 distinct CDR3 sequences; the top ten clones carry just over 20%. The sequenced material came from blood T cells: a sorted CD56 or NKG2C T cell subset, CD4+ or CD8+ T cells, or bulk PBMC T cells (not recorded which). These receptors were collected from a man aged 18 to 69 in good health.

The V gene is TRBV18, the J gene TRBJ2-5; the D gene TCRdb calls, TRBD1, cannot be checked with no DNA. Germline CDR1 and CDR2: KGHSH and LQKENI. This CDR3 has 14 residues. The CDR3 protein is CASSPDREVETQYF.

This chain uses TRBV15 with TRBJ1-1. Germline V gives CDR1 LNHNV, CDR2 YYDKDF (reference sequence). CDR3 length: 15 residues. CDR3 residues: CATSHREGGGTEAFF.

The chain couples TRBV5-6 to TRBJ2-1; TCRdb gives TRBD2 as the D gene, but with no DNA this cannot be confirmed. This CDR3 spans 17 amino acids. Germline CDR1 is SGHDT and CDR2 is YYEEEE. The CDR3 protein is CASSLDPSGGARNEQFF.

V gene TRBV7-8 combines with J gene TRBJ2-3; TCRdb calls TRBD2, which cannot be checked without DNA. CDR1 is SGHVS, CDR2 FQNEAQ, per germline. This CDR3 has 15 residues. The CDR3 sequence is CAGLAGVSSTDTQYF.

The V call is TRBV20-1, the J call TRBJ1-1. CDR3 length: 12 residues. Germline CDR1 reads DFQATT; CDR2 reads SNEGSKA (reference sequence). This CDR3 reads CSAKVSSTEAFF.

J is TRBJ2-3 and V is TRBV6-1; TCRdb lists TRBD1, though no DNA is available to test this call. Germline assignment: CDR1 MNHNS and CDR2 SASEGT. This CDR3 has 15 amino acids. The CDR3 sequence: CASRSDRERTDTQYF.

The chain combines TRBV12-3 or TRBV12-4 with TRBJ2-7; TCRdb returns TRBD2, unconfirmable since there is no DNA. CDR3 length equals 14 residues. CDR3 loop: CASSFSWVLREQYF.

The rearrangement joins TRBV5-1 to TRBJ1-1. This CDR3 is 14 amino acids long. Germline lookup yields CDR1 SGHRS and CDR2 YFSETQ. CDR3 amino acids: CASSEGTPNTEAFF. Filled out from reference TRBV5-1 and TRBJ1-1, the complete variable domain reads KAGVTQTPRYLIKTRGQQVTLSCSPISGHRSVSWYQQTPGQGLQFLFEYFSETQRNKGNFPGRFSGRQFSNSRSEMNVSTLELGDSALYLCASSEGTPNTEAFFGQGTRLTVV.

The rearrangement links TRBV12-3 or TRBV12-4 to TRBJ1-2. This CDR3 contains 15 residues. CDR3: CASSPAQLVNYGYTF.

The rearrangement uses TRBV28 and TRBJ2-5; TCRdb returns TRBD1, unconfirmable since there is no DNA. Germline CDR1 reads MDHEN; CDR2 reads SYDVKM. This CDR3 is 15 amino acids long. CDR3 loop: CASSFSGAVQETQYF.

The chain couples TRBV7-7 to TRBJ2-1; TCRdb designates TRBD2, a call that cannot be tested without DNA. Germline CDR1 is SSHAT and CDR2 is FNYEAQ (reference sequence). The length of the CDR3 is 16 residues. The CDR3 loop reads CASSSGETGLYNEQFF.

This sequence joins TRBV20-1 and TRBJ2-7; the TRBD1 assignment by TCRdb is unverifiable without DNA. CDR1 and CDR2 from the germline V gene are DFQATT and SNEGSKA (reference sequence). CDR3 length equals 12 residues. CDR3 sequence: CSVGWGVYEQYF.

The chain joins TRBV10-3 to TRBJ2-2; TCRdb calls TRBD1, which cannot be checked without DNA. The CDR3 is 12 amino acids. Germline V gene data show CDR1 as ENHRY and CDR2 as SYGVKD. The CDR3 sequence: CAIKQVSGELFF.

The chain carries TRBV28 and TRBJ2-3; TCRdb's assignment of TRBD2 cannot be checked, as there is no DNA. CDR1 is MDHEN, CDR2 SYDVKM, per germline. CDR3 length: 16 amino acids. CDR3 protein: CASSFVASGGEDTQYF.

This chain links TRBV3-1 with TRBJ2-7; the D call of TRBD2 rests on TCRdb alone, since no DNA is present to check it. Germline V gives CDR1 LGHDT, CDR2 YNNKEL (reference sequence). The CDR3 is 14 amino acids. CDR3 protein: CATTDQGLPYEQYF.

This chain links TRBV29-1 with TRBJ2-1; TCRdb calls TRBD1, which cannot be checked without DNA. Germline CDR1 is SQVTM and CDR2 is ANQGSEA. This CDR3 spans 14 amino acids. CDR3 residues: CSVQGTIEYNEQFF.

The CDR3: CASSWMNTGELFF. The chain has TRBV19 and TRBJ2-2. The CDR3 covers 13 residues. Germline CDR1 reads LNHDA; CDR2 reads SQIVND (reference sequence).

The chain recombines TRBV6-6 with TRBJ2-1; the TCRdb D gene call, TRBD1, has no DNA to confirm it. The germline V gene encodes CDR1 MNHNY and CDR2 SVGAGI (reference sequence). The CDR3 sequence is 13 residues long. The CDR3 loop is CASRTQTGNEQFF.

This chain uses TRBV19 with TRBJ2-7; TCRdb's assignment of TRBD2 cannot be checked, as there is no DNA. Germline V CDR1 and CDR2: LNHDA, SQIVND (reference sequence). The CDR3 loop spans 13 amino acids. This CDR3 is CASGTSGLGEQYF.

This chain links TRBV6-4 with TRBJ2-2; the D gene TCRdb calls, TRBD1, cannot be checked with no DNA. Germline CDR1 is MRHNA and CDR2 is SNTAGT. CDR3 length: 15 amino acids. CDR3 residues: CASSEAGADTGELFF.

The CDR3 loop reads CASSFGQGASGANVLTF. This chain links TRBV5-6 with TRBJ2-6; TCRdb calls TRBD1, which cannot be checked without DNA. The CDR3 runs 17 residues. Germline lookup yields CDR1 SGHDT and CDR2 YYEEEE.

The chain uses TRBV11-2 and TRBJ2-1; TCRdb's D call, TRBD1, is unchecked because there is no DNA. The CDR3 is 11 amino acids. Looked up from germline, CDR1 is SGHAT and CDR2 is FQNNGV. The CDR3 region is CASSVPGEQFF. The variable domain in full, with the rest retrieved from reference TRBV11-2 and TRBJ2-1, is EAGVAQSPRYKIIEKRQSVAFWCNPISGHATLYWYQQILGQGPKLLIQFQNNGVVDDSQLPKDRFSAERLKGVDSTLKIQPAKLEDSAVYLCASSVPGEQFFGPGTRLTVL.

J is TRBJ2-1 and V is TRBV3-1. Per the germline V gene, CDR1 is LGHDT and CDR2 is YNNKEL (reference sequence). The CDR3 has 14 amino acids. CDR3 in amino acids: CASSQTNYYNEQFF.

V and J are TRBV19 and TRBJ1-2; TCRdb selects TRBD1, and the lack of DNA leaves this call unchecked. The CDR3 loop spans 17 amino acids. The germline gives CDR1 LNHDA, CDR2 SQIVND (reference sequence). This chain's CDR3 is CASHIGGVPLSNYGYTF.

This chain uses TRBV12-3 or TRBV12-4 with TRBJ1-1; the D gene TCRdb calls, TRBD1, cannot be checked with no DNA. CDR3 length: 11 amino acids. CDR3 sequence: CASSVDREAFF.

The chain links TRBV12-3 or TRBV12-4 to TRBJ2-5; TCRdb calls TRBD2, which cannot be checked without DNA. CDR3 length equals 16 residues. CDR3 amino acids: CASSQPGTAGGETQYF.